In this sample, the clone carrying this T cell receptor beta chain turned up many times. The antigen is unknown. The data were obtained in a study of T cells in Graves' hyperthyroidism and ophthalmopathy. Study background: Staff took peripheral blood when the initial diagnosis was made, before any treatment began.

RNA transcripts provided the source from which TCR beta CDR3 regions were amplified. HTBI primers were employed in a first-round RT-PCR of the TCR CDR3. TCRdb ran MiXCR on the multiplex PCR reads and lists one entry per CDR3 protein. The sample has approximately 630,000 distinct CDR3 sequences; 15% to 20% are singletons. Study observations and caveats: A median roughly 6.6 months before onset, the model predicted ophthalmopathy.

V shed 5 bases and J shed 5 bases, with 10 bases lying between them. The germline V gene encodes CDR1 SGHTA and CDR2 FQGNSA. The CDR3 has 13 amino acids. Hyperthyroidism, newly diagnosed and lasting under 2 months, affected patients aged 18 to 65. A patient was excluded if there was uncontrolled infection, other autoimmune disease, pregnancy or lactation. Material: blood. V is TRBV7-2 and J is TRBJ2-1; D is unclear. The clonotype comes from a woman aged 30 to 39 with Graves' hyperthyroidism. The CDR3 protein is CASSTSRNNEQFF. CDR3 DNA: TGTGCCAGCAGCACTTCAAGGAACAATGAGCAGTTCTTC.